This T cell receptor (beta chain) was captured by sequencing in a study of T cell responses to AZD1222 COVID-19 vaccine. This CDR3 is built from 11 residues. V was trimmed by 2 bases and J by 11 bases, leaving 7 bases between them. A remark on this clone: Its antigen is as yet unknown.

General study results and limits: Of spike-specific TCRs, nearly half reportedly target regions left unmutated in variants. Mostly white British, mostly female donors; authors suggested clonal diversity may be underestimated.

Assay: immunoSEQ multiplex PCR; the TCRdb copy retains only in-frame clones and omits some. The table includes about 140,000 clones, around nine tenths detected once. This material consisted of peripheral blood, taken on day 0 of AZD1222 vaccination. This receptor was taken from an adult in good health. The chain is built from TRBV23-1 and TRBJ1-5; TRBD1 is a possible D gene (5 bases). TRBV23-1 is identified as an open reading frame with a role that is uncertain. CDR3: CASSQRGAQHF. The CDR3, as DNA: TGCGCCAGCAGTCAAAGGGGAGCCCAGCATTTT.